The 21 T cell receptor beta chains presented below share a single source sample, sequenced in a study of cytomegalovirus exposure and HLA in healthy donors. PCR amplification relied on 60 Vbeta primers (plus 13 Jbeta primers). Sequenced by immunoSEQ multiplex PCR; TCRdb stores in-frame clones only, minus some. The sample has under 200,000 clones, around 68% seen once. The sequenced sample consisted of PBMCs. These receptors originate from a woman between 40 and 50 years old in good health and CMV-seropositive.

The chain carries TRBV6-5 and TRBJ2-5, with D perhaps TRBD2 (6 bases). The V gene lost 6 bases and the J gene lost 1 base, with 15 bases spanning the gap. CDR1 and CDR2 from the germline V gene are MNHEY and SVGAGI. CDR3 length: 15 amino acids. This CDR3 is CASSRTGTLQETQYF. The CDR3 DNA reads TGTGCCAGCAGCCGTACCGGGACTCTCCAAGAGACCCAGTACTTC.

This sequence joins TRBV2 and TRBJ2-2; 12 nucleotides agree with TRBD2. The CDR3 consists of 15 residues. CDR1 and CDR2 from the germline V gene are SNHLY and FYNNEI. The V and J ends lost 5 bases and 6 bases, in that order; junction bases with no gene match: 4. The CDR3 here is CASSRLAGVPGELFF. The CDR3 DNA follows: TGTGCCAGCAGTAGACTAGCGGGAGTACCCGGGGAGCTGTTTTTT.

This clone was seen a few times. The genes are TRBV15 and TRBJ2-3; weak D call: TRBD2 (6 bases). The ends were cut back, 0 bases at V and 6 bases at J, with 7 bases in the middle. The CDR3 runs 13 residues. Germline-derived CDR1 and CDR2 are LNHNV and YYDKDF (reference sequence). CDR3 sequence: CATSRDGRDTQYF. The CDR3 bases are TGTGCCACCAGCAGAGATGGGAGGGATACGCAGTATTTT. Full variable domain (outside the CDR3, taken from reference TRBV15 and TRBJ2-3): DAMVIQNPRYQVTQFGKPVTLSCSQTLNHNVMYWYQQKSSQAPKLLFHYYDKDFNNEADTPDNFQSRRPNTSFCFLDIRSPGLGDTAMYLCATSRDGRDTQYFGPGTRLTVL.

V gene TRBV7-3 combines with J gene TRBJ1-3, with D maybe TRBD1 (5 bases). The CDR3 spans 15 residues. Trimming cost V 5 bases and J 0 bases, with 11 bases left between them. Germline CDR1 and CDR2: SGHTA and FQGTGA. CDR3 sequence reads: CASSGRDYSGNTIYF. The CDR3 nucleotides read TGTGCCAGCAGCGGCCGGGACTACTCTGGAAACACCATATATTTT. Together with reference TRBV7-3 and TRBJ1-3, the CDR3 gives the full variable domain: GAGVSQTPSNKVTEKGKYVELRCDPISGHTALYWYRQSLGQGPEFLIYFQGTGAADDSGLPNDRFFAVRPEGSVSTLKIQRTERGDSAVYLCASSGRDYSGNTIYFGEGSWLTVV.

V is TRBV5-1 and J is TRBJ2-1; 11 bases line up with TRBD1. Per the germline V gene, CDR1 is SGHRS and CDR2 is YFSETQ. The CDR3 has 16 amino acids. Trimming removed 4 bases from V and 3 bases from J; junction bases left unmatched: 6. CDR3 nucleotides: TGCGCCAGCAGCGACGGGACAGGGGGAAACTACAATGAGCAGTTCTTC. Translation gives CASSDGTGGNYNEQFF.

This clone was observed a handful of times. J is TRBJ1-6 and V is TRBV19; tentatively, D is TRBD1 (6 bases). Germline V gene lookup returns CDR1 LNHDA and CDR2 SQIVND (reference sequence). There are 16 residues in the CDR3. Between the trimmed V and J ends, which lost 5 bases and 1 base, there was a span of 12 bases. CDR3 protein: CASSPGTLSYNSPLHF. The CDR3 DNA sequence: TGTGCCAGTAGTCCCGGGACACTATCCTATAATTCACCCCTCCACTTT.

The table lists this clone with a count of one. The rearrangement joins TRBV11-2 to TRBJ1-2; weak D call: TRBD1 (6 bases). With 5 bases removed from V and 8 bases from J, the gap between germline ends came to 15 bases. The germline V gene encodes CDR1 SGHAT and CDR2 FQNNGV. This CDR3 comprises 13 residues. The CDR3 DNA reads as TGTGCCAGCAGCACCCGAACAGGGTTGGGCTACACCTTC. This gives the protein CASSTRTGLGYTF.

The chain links TRBV11-2 to TRBJ1-2, with TRBD1 matching 7 bases. Germline loops: CDR1 SGHAT, CDR2 FQNNGV. V was clipped by 6 bases and J by 1 base; unmatched bases: 5. The CDR3 runs to 14 residues. In nucleotides, the CDR3 is TGTGCCAGCAGGGCAGGGGGAAGTAACTATGGCTACACCTTC. Residues: CASRAGGSNYGYTF. Full variable domain (missing parts from reference TRBV11-2 and TRBJ1-2): EAGVAQSPRYKIIEKRQSVAFWCNPISGHATLYWYQQILGQGPKLLIQFQNNGVVDDSQLPKDRFSAERLKGVDSTLKIQPAKLEDSAVYLCASRAGGSNYGYTFGSGTRLTVV.

J is TRBJ1-2 and V is TRBV12-2. TRBV12-2 is tagged as a pseudogene. CDR3 size: 16 residues. The CDR3: CASRLGGGQDGYGYTF. CDR3 coding DNA: TGTGCAAGTCGCTTAGGGGGGGGGCAGGACGGCTATGGCTACACCTTC.

The V call is TRBV5-1, the J call TRBJ2-3; 8 bases align to TRBD2. Losses at the gene ends were 5 bases for V and 4 bases for J; bases not matched to a gene: 3. The CDR3 consists of 13 residues. Germline V CDR1 and CDR2: SGHRS, YFSETQ. The CDR3 protein is CASRRTSPDTQYF. The CDR3 DNA reads as TGCGCCAGCAGACGGACTAGCCCAGATACGCAGTATTTT.

The rearrangement uses TRBV27 and TRBJ2-7; 7 nucleotides agree with TRBD1. The V and J ends lost 6 bases and 2 bases, in that order; junction bases with no gene match: 4. In germline, CDR1 is MNHEY, CDR2 SMNVEV (reference sequence). This CDR3 contains 13 residues. The CDR3 here is CASSQGDTYEQYF. The CDR3 bases are TGTGCCAGCAGCCAGGGGGACACCTACGAGCAGTACTTC.

The chain carries TRBV11-1 and TRBJ2-1; TRBD1 matches 9 bases. The germline V gene encodes CDR1 SGHAT and CDR2 FQDESV (reference sequence). Unmatched junction bases numbered 5, after V lost 5 bases and J lost 9 bases. The CDR3 consists of 13 residues. CDR3 in DNA: TGTGCCAGCAGCCCGGGACAGGGTAGTGAGCAGTTCTTC. Protein sequence: CASSPGQGSEQFF.

For the CDR3, the DNA is TGTGCCAGCAGCGCGCCCGGGACAGGGGATCCTCCCTATAGCAATCAGCCCCAGCATTTT. This sequence encodes CASSAPGTGDPPYSNQPQHF. The V gene is TRBV7-4, the J gene TRBJ1-5, with TRBD1 identical over 10 bases. The CDR3 is 20 amino acids. The J segment lost 0 bases and the V segment lost 5 bases, leaving 16 bases of the junction unmatched. Germline CDR1 is SGHVT and CDR2 is SQSDAQ.

V usage is TRBV15 and J usage is TRBJ1-1, with TRBD1 matching over 7 bases. The CDR3 has 12 residues. Trimming at V came to 3 bases and at J to 12 bases, leaving 7 bases not matched to a gene. Germline V CDR1 and CDR2: LNHNV, YYDKDF (reference sequence). DNA for the CDR3: TGTGCCACCAGCAGGACAGGGTTTGGGACTTTCTTT. This codes for CATSRTGFGTFF. Looking up the rest from reference TRBV15 and TRBJ1-1 gives the full variable domain: DAMVIQNPRYQVTQFGKPVTLSCSQTLNHNVMYWYQQKSSQAPKLLFHYYDKDFNNEADTPDNFQSRRPNTSFCFLDIRSPGLGDTAMYLCATSRTGFGTFFGQGTRLTVV.

The chain carries TRBV19 and TRBJ1-5, with D possibly being TRBD1 (5 bases). The CDR3 contains 13 residues. V lost 5 bases and J 3 bases, leaving 8 bases between the germline ends. Germline V gene sequence: CDR1 LNHDA, CDR2 SQIVND (reference sequence). The DNA of the CDR3 is TGTGCCAGTAGTGACAGTTACAATCAGCCCCAGCATTTT. Protein sequence: CASSDSYNQPQHF.

This rearrangement joins TRBV15 to TRBJ1-2; D might be TRBD1 (5 bases). V was trimmed by 0 bases and J by 7 bases, leaving 9 bases between them. CDR3 length: 13 residues. Germline CDR1 reads LNHNV; CDR2 reads YYDKDF (reference sequence). The CDR3 DNA is TGTGCCACCAGCAGAGATCGGGGGTTTGGCTACACCTTC. It is translated as CATSRDRGFGYTF.

The rearrangement joins TRBV9 to TRBJ2-1; D may be TRBD1 (6 bases). The CDR3 is made up of 16 amino acids. The germline gives CDR1 SGDLS, CDR2 YYNGEE. Trimming pared 0 bases from V and 2 bases from J, leaving 12 bases between. In DNA, the CDR3 is TGTGCCAGCAGCGTAGTGGGGGCACCCACCTACAATGAGCAGTTCTTC. This translates into CASSVVGAPTYNEQFF.

Of note for this clone: Its ends do not fully match the called genes, so a read error is possible. The chain couples TRBV29-1 to TRBJ1-5, with D unclear. Germline CDR1 is SQVTM and CDR2 is ANQGSEA. The CDR3 runs to 11 residues. CDR3 DNA sequence: TGCAGCGCCGCACAAGACACCGTCACGAATTTT. As protein: CSAAQDTVTNF.

The chain recombines TRBV10-3 with TRBJ2-5, with 7 bases lining up with TRBD2. The closer fit of TRBJ2-7 to the DNA end suggests the J call may be wrong. In germline, CDR1 is ENHRY, CDR2 SYGVKD. The CDR3 spans 14 residues. The CDR3: CAISVGGGSYEQYF. Here the CDR3 DNA reads TGTGCCATCAGTGTTGGCGGGGGATCCTACGAGCAGTACTTC.

V is TRBV28 and J is TRBJ1-4; possibly TRBD1 for D (6 bases). Germline-derived CDR1 and CDR2 are MDHEN and SYDVKM. There are 15 residues in the CDR3. Trimming removed 5 bases from V and 13 bases from J, with 23 bases in between. The CDR3 DNA is TGTGCCAGCAGTCTCGCCGGGACACACGGCAACCTACTGTTTTTT. The encoded protein is CASSLAGTHGNLLFF.

V and J are TRBV5-6 and TRBJ1-1, with D uncertain. Trimming cost V 3 bases and J 8 bases, with 8 bases left between them. Germline assignment: CDR1 SGHDT and CDR2 YYEEEE. This CDR3 is 11 amino acids long. CDR3 residues: CASSSGFEAFF. The CDR3 DNA follows: TGTGCCAGCAGCTCCGGGTTCGAAGCTTTCTTT.